The rows below give T cell receptor beta chains drawn from one sample of a study of Tregs in tolerant kidney transplant recipients. Sequencing was performed with immunoSEQ multiplex PCR; in TCRdb, only in-frame clones are kept and a portion is missing. This table has under 300,000 clones, about 86% appearing once. Material: CD4+ T cells from blood. Receptor source: a human donor in good health. Both conserved end residues are part of each CDR3. The D gene is left open where the match is weak. Some rows have no size entry. The others give once, few or many, or a class for an expanded clone.

abundance	j_gene	v_gene	d_gene	CDR3nt	CDR3aa
-	TRBJ2-5	TRBV25-1	-	TGTGCCAGCAGTGAATTTTTGGGGGGACTCACTCAAGAGACCCAGTACTTC	CASSEFLGGLTQETQYF
-	TRBJ2-4	TRBV5-4	-	TGTGCCAGCAGCCCTAATCACTTC	CASSPNHF
-	TRBJ1-2	TRBV29-1	TRBD1	TGCAGCGTTGCACAGGGGGCGGCTAACTATGGCTACACCTTC	CSVAQGAANYGYTF
-	TRBJ2-7	TRBV11-2	-	TGTGCCAGCAGCTTAGGTTTCGGGGTAAGCTCCTACGAGCAGTACTTC	CASSLGFGVSSYEQYF
-	TRBJ2-7	TRBV2	TRBD2	TGTGCCAGCAGTGAAGATAGCGGGAGCTACGAGCAGTACTTC	CASSEDSGSYEQYF
once	TRBJ2-7	TRBV10-1	TRBD1	TGCGCCAGCAGTGAAGGAGAGGGGGCGAGTCCGTACGAGCAGTACTTC	CASSEGEGASPYEQYF
-	TRBJ1-6	TRBV7-8	-	TGTGCCAGCAGCCTAACGGACGTGCCTTTCTCACCCCTCCACTTT	CASSLTDVPFSPLHF
-	TRBJ2-7	TRBV25-1	TRBD1	TGTGCCAGCCGACAGGGGGCTAACTACGAGCAGTACTTC	CASRQGANYEQYF
-	TRBJ2-7	TRBV20-1	-	TGCAGTGCTAGTCGCCACGAGCAGTACTTC	CSASRHEQYF
few	TRBJ2-2	TRBV6-5	-	TGTGCCAGCAGACTTACAGGGAACACCGGGGAGCTGTTTTTT	CASRLTGNTGELFF
-	TRBJ2-3	TRBV2	TRBD2	TGTGCCAGCATCCGGGGGGGCCGGACAGATACGCAGTATTTT	CASIRGGRTDTQYF
-	TRBJ2-7	TRBV2	-	TGTGCCAGCAGTGACGAACCAACGGGTTCCTACGAGCAGTACTTC	CASSDEPTGSYEQYF
-	TRBJ2-5	TRBV2	TRBD2	TGTGCCAGCAGGGTAGCGGGAGAGACCCAGTACTTC	CASRVAGETQYF
-	TRBJ1-4	TRBV2	-	TGTGCCAGCAGAATCAGCCAAGGGGAAAAACTGTTTTTT	CASRISQGEKLFF
few	TRBJ1-4	TRBV6-5	-	TGTGCCAGCAGCCCCACGGGGTCAGGATATGAAAAACTGTTTTTT	CASSPTGSGYEKLFF
-	TRBJ2-5	TRBV5-1	TRBD1	TGCGCCAGCAGCTTGGGGACAGGGGACGAGACCCAGTACTTC	CASSLGTGDETQYF
-	TRBJ1-1	TRBV6-1	-	TGTGCCAGCAGTGAAGCAGATTTTCTCGGATTGAACACTGAAGCTTTCTTT	CASSEADFLGLNTEAFF
-	TRBJ2-7	TRBV19	-	TGTGCCAGCAGTATAAACAGAAACGAGCAGTACTTC	CASSINRNEQYF
-	TRBJ1-3	TRBV6-5	-	TGTGCCAGCAGTTACTCTGAGACGGGAAATGGAAACACCATATATTTT	CASSYSETGNGNTIYF
few	TRBJ1-2	TRBV27	TRBD1	TGTGCCAGCAGTCCACAGGGGGCAATTCCCTATGGCTACACCTTC	CASSPQGAIPYGYTF
-	TRBJ1-2	TRBV7-9	TRBD1	TGTGCCAGCAGCCTTGGGAGGCAGGGGGGAGGCTACACCTTC	CASSLGRQGGGYTF
few	TRBJ1-2	TRBV5-1	TRBD1	TGCGCCAGCAGCTCTACAGGGGCCGTCCTCCGGAGCGGCTATGGCTACACCTTC	CASSSTGAVLRSGYGYTF
few	TRBJ1-1	TRBV4-1	-	TGCGCCAGCAGCCAACATACCAACAGAGGGTCGGGGACTGAAGCTTTCTTT	CASSQHTNRGSGTEAFF
-	TRBJ2-4	TRBV4-2	TRBD2	TGTGCCAGCAGCCAGACTAGCGGGTCTACCACCGCGGACTTC	CASSQTSGSTTADF
-	TRBJ1-3	TRBV30	-	TGTGCCTGGAGCGAAGGGCCGGGGGCGCCGGGAAACACCATATATTTT	CAWSEGPGAPGNTIYF
-	TRBJ1-5	TRBV10-1	-	TGCGCCAGCAGTGACCATCGTTATAGCAATCAGCCCCAGCATTTT	CASSDHRYSNQPQHF
-	TRBJ2-7	TRBV7-2	-	TGTGCCAGCAGCCGTAGCGGAAGGGCCTACGAGCAGTACTTC	CASSRSGRAYEQYF
once	TRBJ2-3	TRBV5-6	-	TGTGCCAGCAGCTATTTCGAGCCCAACACAGATACGCAGTATTTT	CASSYFEPNTDTQYF
-	TRBJ2-5	TRBV5-1	TRBD1	TGCGCCAGCAGCACCGGGACAGTCGTTCAAGAGACCCAGTACTTC	CASSTGTVVQETQYF
few	TRBJ1-3	TRBV29-1	TRBD1	TGCAGCGTTGGGGGGACAGCCAGCTCTGGAAACACCATATATTTT	CSVGGTASSGNTIYF
-	TRBJ2-7	TRBV27	-	TGTGCCAGCAGTCGCTCCTTCCGAAGGAGCTCCTACGAGCAGTACTTC	CASSRSFRRSSYEQYF
-	TRBJ2-1	TRBV9	TRBD2	TGTGCCAGCAGCACAACTAGCGGGGGGACCTCCTACAATGAGCAGTTCTTC	CASSTTSGGTSYNEQFF
-	TRBJ2-3	TRBV18	-	TGTGCCAGCTCACCAGGAAGGGGGAACACAGATACGCAGTATTTT	CASSPGRGNTDTQYF
few	TRBJ1-1	TRBV4-1	TRBD1	TGCGCCAGCAGCCAACCATCACCCGGGGACAGGAGAGAAGCTTTCTTT	CASSQPSPGDRREAFF
-	TRBJ1-1	TRBV6-5	-	TGTGCCAGCAGTTATAGGTTCGGGCCGGGGACTGAAGCTTTCTTT	CASSYRFGPGTEAFF
once	TRBJ2-7	TRBV14	-	TGTGCCAGCAGCCAGGCCCTACAGGCTAGGTACTTC	CASSQALQARYF
few	TRBJ2-3	TRBV5-1	-	TGCGCCAGCAGCTTGAACTCTCGCACAGATACGCAGTATTTT	CASSLNSRTDTQYF
-	TRBJ1-1	TRBV10-3	TRBD1	TGTGCCATCAGTGGAATGGGAGGCAGGGGGGGGATGAACACTGAAGCTTTCTTT	CAISGMGGRGGMNTEAFF
-	TRBJ2-3	TRBV6-6	-	TGTGCCAGCACCCTCGGGTTCCGCACAGATACGCAGTATTTT	CASTLGFRTDTQYF
-	TRBJ2-2	TRBV4-1	-	TGCGCCAGCAGCCCCTCAAGAGGGGGGACCGCGAACACCGGGGAGCTGTTTTTT	CASSPSRGGTANTGELFF
-	TRBJ1-5	TRBV15	-	TGTGCCACCAGCAGAGATGGCAGGGCGGGCAATCAGCCCCAGCATTTT	CATSRDGRAGNQPQHF
-	TRBJ1-1	TRBV29-1	-	TGCAGCGTTGAAGATCGGGTGAACACTGAAGCTTTCTTT	CSVEDRVNTEAFF
-	TRBJ2-7	TRBV5-1	-	TGCGCCAGCAGCTTGTATCAGCCAGGGGCGACCTCCTACGAGCAGTACTTC	CASSLYQPGATSYEQYF
-	TRBJ1-1	TRBV7-8	-	TGTGCCAGCAGCTTAAGGCGGGGGGTGGAGGCTTTCTTT	CASSLRRGVEAFF
-	TRBJ2-3	TRBV6-5	-	TGTGCCAGCAGTTTGGTGCACACAGATACGCAGTATTTT	CASSLVHTDTQYF
-	TRBJ2-7	TRBV7-8	TRBD2	TGTGCCAGCAGCTTCCTAGCGGACTCCTCCTACGAGCAGTACTTC	CASSFLADSSYEQYF